This is a list of T cell receptor beta chains from one sample in a study of T-cell reconstitution after alpha-beta-depleted transplantation in children. TCRdb recomputed calls from the PCR reads with MiXCR, one row per CDR3 protein. The sample lists 490,000 or so distinct CDR3 sequences, 8% to 11% occurring once. This specimen was PBMCs, taken before TCRalphabeta/CD19-depleted stem cell transplant. The receptor set was obtained from a child aged 2 to 9 with inherited bone marrow failure, due to receive a stem cell transplant. Both conserved end residues are part of each CDR3. A D gene is named only where the DNA matches it firmly. Expanded clones get a size class; other rows say once, few or many, or leave the size out.

D gene: .
J gene: TRBJ2-5
clone size: few
V gene: TRBV30
CDR3 protein: CAWEDRRISQETQYF
CDR3 DNA: TGTGCCTGGGAAGACAGACGAATCTCCCAAGAGACCCAGTACTTC

D gene: .
J gene: TRBJ1-6
clone size: many
V gene: TRBV12-3/TRBV12-4
CDR3 protein: CASSLVEKNSPLHF
CDR3 DNA: TGTGCCAGCAGTTTAGTGGAGAAGAATTCACCCCTCCACTTT

D gene: TRBD2
J gene: TRBJ2-7
clone size: many
V gene: TRBV6-5
CDR3 protein: CASSYSSGLAGVVQYF
CDR3 DNA: TGTGCCAGCAGTTACTCGTCGGGACTAGCGGGAGTTGTGCAGTACTTC

D gene: .
J gene: TRBJ1-4
clone size: .
V gene: TRBV5-4
CDR3 protein: CASSPGLHEKLFF
CDR3 DNA: TGTGCCAGCAGCCCGGGACTGCATGAAAAACTGTTTTTT

D gene: TRBD1
J gene: TRBJ2-6
clone size: .
V gene: TRBV4-2
CDR3 protein: CASSRGDRAGANVLTF
CDR3 DNA: TGTGCCAGCAGCCGGGGCGACAGGGCTGGGGCCAACGTCCTGACTTTC

D gene: TRBD2
J gene: TRBJ2-1
clone size: many
V gene: TRBV7-6
CDR3 protein: CASSPNPTGRKGNEQFF
CDR3 DNA: TGTGCCAGCAGCCCCAACCCTACCGGGAGGAAGGGCAATGAGCAGTTCTTC

D gene: .
J gene: TRBJ2-7
clone size: many
V gene: TRBV6-2/TRBV6-3
CDR3 protein: CASSYSGRVEQYF
CDR3 DNA: TGTGCCAGCAGTTACTCGGGCAGGGTCGAGCAGTACTTC

D gene: TRBD2
J gene: TRBJ2-1
clone size: many
V gene: TRBV11-2
CDR3 protein: CASRVLAGVINEQFF
CDR3 DNA: TGTGCCAGCAGGGTACTAGCGGGAGTTATCAATGAGCAGTTCTTC

D gene: TRBD1
J gene: TRBJ1-1
clone size: once
V gene: TRBV12-3/TRBV12-4
CDR3 protein: CASSLGDSYTEAFF
CDR3 DNA: TGTGCCAGCAGTTTGGGGGACAGCTACACTGAAGCTTTCTTT

D gene: .
J gene: TRBJ2-2
clone size: many
V gene: TRBV20-1
CDR3 protein: CSARGGEGTGELFF
CDR3 DNA: TGCAGTGCCAGAGGGGGAGAGGGCACCGGGGAGCTGTTTTTT

D gene: .
J gene: TRBJ2-2
clone size: many
V gene: TRBV2
CDR3 protein: CASSVTVTGELFF
CDR3 DNA: TGTGCCAGCAGTGTAACAGTTACCGGGGAGCTGTTTTTT

D gene: .
J gene: TRBJ2-7
clone size: .
V gene: TRBV7-2
CDR3 protein: CASSLVRSTYEQYF
CDR3 DNA: TGTGCCAGCAGCTTAGTCAGATCTACCTACGAGCAGTACTTC

D gene: TRBD1
J gene: TRBJ2-7
clone size: many
V gene: TRBV28
CDR3 protein: CASSLGDRGLDF
CDR3 DNA: TGTGCCAGCAGTTTAGGGGACAGGGGTTTGGACTTC

D gene: .
J gene: TRBJ2-7
clone size: few
V gene: TRBV5-4
CDR3 protein: CASSLGAPGEREQYF
CDR3 DNA: TGTGCCAGCAGCTTGGGGGCTCCGGGAGAACGCGAGCAGTACTTC

D gene: .
J gene: TRBJ1-3
clone size: few
V gene: TRBV12-5
CDR3 protein: CASGLVPTTNTIYF
CDR3 DNA: TGTGCTAGTGGTTTGGTACCGACCACAAACACCATATATTTT

D gene: .
J gene: TRBJ1-2
clone size: few
V gene: TRBV5-4
CDR3 protein: CASSLADSSYGYTF
CDR3 DNA: TGTGCCAGCAGCTTGGCCGACAGTTCCTATGGCTACACCTTC

D gene: .
J gene: TRBJ2-7
clone size: few
V gene: TRBV18
CDR3 protein: CASSPERLYEQYF
CDR3 DNA: TGTGCCAGCTCACCAGAACGGCTCTACGAGCAGTACTTC

D gene: TRBD2
J gene: TRBJ2-1
clone size: .
V gene: TRBV19
CDR3 protein: CASSIGLATYNEQFF
CDR3 DNA: TGTGCCAGTAGTATAGGACTAGCGACCTACAATGAGCAGTTCTTC

D gene: .
J gene: TRBJ2-2
clone size: many
V gene: TRBV12-3/TRBV12-4
CDR3 protein: CASRQGGNTGELFF
CDR3 DNA: TGTGCCAGCCGCCAAGGGGGGAACACCGGGGAGCTGTTTTTT

D gene: TRBD2
J gene: TRBJ2-1
clone size: .
V gene: TRBV30
CDR3 protein: CAWLTSGGLYNEQFF
CDR3 DNA: TGTGCCTGGCTCACTAGCGGAGGACTCTACAATGAGCAGTTCTTC

D gene: TRBD2
J gene: TRBJ2-1
clone size: many
V gene: TRBV7-2
CDR3 protein: CASSLDGRAEFF
CDR3 DNA: TGTGCCAGCAGCTTAGACGGGAGGGCCGAGTTCTTC

D gene: .
J gene: TRBJ2-1
clone size: many
V gene: TRBV6-6
CDR3 protein: CASRETGNEQFF
CDR3 DNA: TGTGCCAGCAGAGAGACAGGCAATGAGCAGTTCTTC